A selection of T cell receptor beta chains follows, all from one sample in a study of blood T cell repertoires in COVID-19. This table comes from immunoSEQ multiplex PCR, and its TCRdb copy is limited to in-frame clones, with some not included. The data contain approximately 120,000 clones, more than 80% of them seen just once; the ten biggest clones take up 3.2%. Specimen: peripheral blood. The receptor source for this set is a woman older than 75 with COVID-19, enrolled during active disease. Each CDR3 is given with its conserved first and last residue. The D gene is left open where the match is weak. Clone size is not always given. Where it is, it says once, few, many or a class for expanded clones.

abundance	j_gene	v_gene	d_gene	CDR3aa	CDR3nt
.	TRBJ1-1	TRBV9	.	CASSATGTSGTEAFF	TGTGCCAGCAGCGCAACCGGGACATCGGGCACTGAAGCTTTCTTT
.	TRBJ1-2	TRBV11-3	TRBD1	CASSCPGTANYGYTF	TGTGCCAGCAGCTGTCCCGGGACAGCTAACTATGGCTACACCTTC
.	TRBJ2-5	TRBV3-1/TRBV3-2	TRBD2	CASSRTSGVRETQYF	TGTGCCAGCAGCAGGACTAGCGGGGTCCGGGAGACCCAGTACTTC
.	TRBJ2-3	TRBV5-1	.	CASSLGGIGTDTQYF	TGCGCCAGCAGCTTGGGAGGGATAGGCACAGATACGCAGTATTTT
once	TRBJ2-5	TRBV27	.	CASSTTVQETQYF	TGTGCCAGCAGTACGACAGTTCAAGAGACCCAGTACTTC
.	TRBJ1-1	TRBV6-1	.	CASSEQGMGTEAFF	TGTGCCAGCAGTGAACAGGGGATGGGGACTGAAGCTTTCTTT
.	TRBJ2-7	TRBV2	TRBD2	CASGEERGSHEQYF	TGTGCCAGCGGAGAGGAGCGGGGTTCGCACGAGCAGTACTTC
.	TRBJ2-3	TRBV2	TRBD2	CASSGGTSGRLTDTQYF	TGTGCCAGCAGTGGGGGGACTAGCGGGAGATTGACAGATACGCAGTATTTT
.	TRBJ1-5	TRBV6-2/TRBV6-3	TRBD1	CASSTPGQGNQPQHF	TGTGCCAGCAGTACTCCGGGACAGGGCAATCAGCCCCAGCATTTT
once	TRBJ2-3	TRBV19	TRBD2	CASHTSGSTDTQYF	TGTGCCAGCCATACTAGCGGTAGCACAGATACGCAGTATTTT
few	TRBJ2-1	TRBV5-1	TRBD2	CASSLSASGRNRGEQFF	TGCGCCAGCAGCTTGTCGGCTAGCGGGAGGAATCGCGGTGAGCAGTTCTTC
.	TRBJ2-1	TRBV14	.	CASSQAGSHNEQFF	TGTGCCAGCAGCCAAGCGGGGTCGCACAATGAGCAGTTCTTC
.	TRBJ1-1	TRBV19	.	CASSIGSRAIEAFF	TGTGCCAGTAGTATAGGGAGCAGGGCCATCGAAGCTTTCTTT
.	TRBJ2-7	TRBV27	TRBD1	CASNPSGTGLYEQYF	TGTGCCAGCAATCCCTCAGGGACAGGGCTCTACGAGCAGTACTTC
many	TRBJ2-5	TRBV5-1	TRBD1	CASSQSTGGETQYF	TGCGCCAGCAGCCAGTCGACAGGGGGAGAGACCCAGTACTTC
.	TRBJ1-4	TRBV28	TRBD1	CASSTGGEKLFF	TGTGCCAGCAGTACAGGGGGTGAAAAACTGTTTTTT
.	TRBJ1-2	TRBV28	TRBD1	CAIFPQPGTGDGYTF	TGTGCCATCTTTCCTCAACCAGGGACAGGGGATGGCTACACCTTC
.	TRBJ1-1	TRBV18	.	CASSEQGNTEAFF	TGTGCCAGCTCGGAACAGGGGAACACTGAAGCTTTCTTT
.	TRBJ2-4	TRBV6-2/TRBV6-3	TRBD1	CASSDWDRERIQYF	TGTGCCAGCAGCGACTGGGACAGGGAACGCATTCAGTACTTC
.	TRBJ2-1	TRBV24-1	TRBD2	CATQGLAGNEQFF	TGTGCCACCCAGGGACTAGCGGGCAATGAGCAGTTCTTC
once	TRBJ2-7	TRBV5-6	TRBD1	CASSGTGTGRYEQYF	TGTGCCAGCAGCGGCACCGGGACAGGGCGCTACGAGCAGTACTTC
once	TRBJ2-5	TRBV18	.	CASSPTGLPETQYF	TGTGCCAGCTCCCCCACAGGGCTCCCAGAGACCCAGTACTTC
few	TRBJ1-3	TRBV3-1/TRBV3-2	.	CASSHEGVGNTIYF	TGTGCCAGCAGCCATGAAGGGGTCGGAAACACCATATATTTT
.	TRBJ2-7	TRBV6-1	TRBD1	CASSELGQGTEQYF	TGTGCCAGCAGTGAACTCGGACAGGGGACCGAGCAGTACTTC
.	TRBJ2-6	TRBV10-3	TRBD1	CAISESLTGAGANVLTF	TGTGCCATCAGTGAGTCCCTAACAGGGGCTGGGGCCAACGTCCTGACTTTC
.	TRBJ2-3	TRBV5-6	.	CASSLVQVSTDTQYF	TGTGCCAGCAGCTTGGTACAGGTGAGCACAGATACGCAGTATTTT
.	TRBJ2-7	TRBV15	.	CATSADSLDQYEQYF	TGTGCCACCAGCGCCGACAGTCTGGATCAGTACGAGCAGTACTTC
.	TRBJ2-3	TRBV27	.	CASSFSPRGPWDTQYF	TGTGCCAGCAGTTTCTCTCCCCGCGGCCCTTGGGATACGCAGTATTTT
.	TRBJ2-7	TRBV19	TRBD1	CASGPGQGALEQYF	TGTGCCAGTGGGCCGGGACAGGGGGCTCTCGAGCAGTACTTC
.	TRBJ2-2	TRBV7-2	.	CAIQLGIRTGELFF	TGTGCCATCCAGCTAGGTATTCGAACCGGGGAGCTGTTTTTT
.	TRBJ1-4	TRBV7-9	TRBD1	CASSNTGGDEKLFF	TGTGCCAGCAGCAATACAGGGGGAGATGAAAAACTGTTTTTT
.	TRBJ2-7	TRBV5-1	TRBD1	CASSSQPGQSSEQYF	TGCGCCAGCAGCTCGCAACCGGGACAGAGTAGCGAGCAGTACTTC
once	TRBJ2-7	TRBV4-3	.	CASSQGRGSSYEQYF	TGCGCCAGCAGCCAAGGAAGAGGGTCTTCCTACGAGCAGTACTTC
.	TRBJ1-1	TRBV5-1	TRBD1	CASTSTSGTVNTEAFF	TGCGCCAGCACCTCAACCTCCGGGACAGTGAACACTGAAGCTTTCTTT
.	TRBJ2-7	TRBV7-6	.	CASSSASRESAYEQYF	TGTGCCAGCAGCTCTGCGAGTCGGGAGTCAGCCTACGAGCAGTACTTC
.	TRBJ1-1	TRBV3-1/TRBV3-2	.	CASSQDASGHTEAFF	TGTGCCAGCAGCCAAGACGCATCAGGCCACACTGAAGCTTTCTTT
.	TRBJ2-1	TRBV4-1	TRBD2	CASSPLWRASGSYNEQFF	TGCGCCAGCAGCCCATTGTGGAGGGCTAGCGGCTCCTACAATGAGCAGTTCTTC
few	TRBJ2-2	TRBV27	TRBD2	CASRSGVIQTGELFF	TGTGCCAGCCGAAGCGGGGTAATTCAGACCGGGGAGCTGTTTTTT